This T cell receptor beta chain stems from a study of metastatic and nonmetastatic thyroid tumors. Study in general: Comparative analysis of repertoires was undertaken across blood and tumor or nodule tissue obtained from malignant and benign thyroid patients. Overall study findings and caveats: Across blood and tumor, TCR beta diversity in malignant thyroid tumors was reportedly significantly higher than in benign nodules.

In this sample, this clone is medium-sized. Its antigen remains unknown. In the study's own analysis: Construction of a distant-metastasis classifier for papillary thyroid cancer relied on CDR3 differences across clinicopathological groups. TCRdb ran MiXCR on the PCR reads. Clone size and V and J calls follow TCRdb, not the original study. The sample shows tens of thousands of clones, 19% of them seen only once. None of the patients had undergone any treatment ahead of thyroid surgery. This CDR3 comprises 14 residues. The ends were cut back, 2 bases at V and 1 base at J, with 9 bases in the middle. Germline V gene sequence: CDR1 MNHEY, CDR2 SMNVEV (reference sequence).

The J gene is TRBJ2-7, the V gene TRBV27; D unresolved. Sequencing was carried out using blood. The sequence derives from a female donor with papillary thyroid cancer or a benign thyroid nodule (not recorded which). Some clones in this sample may be carry-over from other donors' samples. CDR3 in amino acids: CASSLTRRSYEQYF. CDR3 DNA sequence: TGTGCCAGCAGTTTAACCCGCCGGTCCTACGAGCAGTACTTC.